This T cell receptor (beta chain) is drawn from a study of response to subunit inactivated influenza vaccine. As regards this clonotype: Its specificity is not known.

One entry per CDR3 protein results from TCRdb running MiXCR on the RT-PCR reads. This sample has approximately 500,000 distinct CDR3 sequences; 14% occur once, and the top ten carry 8.5% to 14%. Deletions cut 6 bases from V and 0 bases from J, with 15 bases between. Germline-derived CDR1 and CDR2 are MDHEN and SYDVKM. The CDR3 sequence is 15 residues long. Study-wide findings and caveats: It was the authors' suggestion that each seasonal influenza vaccination recruits few new T cells.

This clonotype was sampled from a man aged 45-65 years who received an inactivated influenza vaccine. The chain links TRBV28 to TRBJ2-7; the D gene is possibly TRBD1 (5 bases). Specimen: PBMCs from blood, collected roughly 12 days after vaccination. The DNA of the CDR3 is TGTGCCAGCAGCCCACACACAGGCAACTCCTACGAGCAGTACTTC. Encoded protein: CASSPHTGNSYEQYF.